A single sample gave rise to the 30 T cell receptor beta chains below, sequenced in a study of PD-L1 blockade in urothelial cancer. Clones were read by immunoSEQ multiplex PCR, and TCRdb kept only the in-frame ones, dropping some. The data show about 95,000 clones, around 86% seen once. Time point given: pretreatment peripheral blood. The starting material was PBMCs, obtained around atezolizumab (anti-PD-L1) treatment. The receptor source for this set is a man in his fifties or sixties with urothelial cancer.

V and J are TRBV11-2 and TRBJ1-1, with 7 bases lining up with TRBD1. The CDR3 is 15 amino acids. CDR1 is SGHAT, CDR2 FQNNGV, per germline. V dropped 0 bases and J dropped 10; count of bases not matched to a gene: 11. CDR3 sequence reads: CASSLDQHPGGRAFF. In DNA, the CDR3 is TGTGCCAGCAGCTTAGACCAACATCCAGGGGGGAGAGCTTTCTTT.

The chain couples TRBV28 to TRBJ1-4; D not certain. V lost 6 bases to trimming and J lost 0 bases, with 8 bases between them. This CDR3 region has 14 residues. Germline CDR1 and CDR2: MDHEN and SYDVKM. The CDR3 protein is CASRPGSTNEKLFF. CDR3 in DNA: TGTGCCAGCAGACCGGGATCAACTAATGAAAAACTGTTTTTT.

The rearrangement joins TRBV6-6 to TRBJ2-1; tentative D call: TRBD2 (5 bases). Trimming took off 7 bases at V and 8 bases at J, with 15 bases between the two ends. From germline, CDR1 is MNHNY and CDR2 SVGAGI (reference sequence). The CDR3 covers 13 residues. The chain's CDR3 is CASTPAVRHEQFF. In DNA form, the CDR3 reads TGTGCCAGCACCCCAGCGGTCAGGCATGAGCAGTTCTTC.

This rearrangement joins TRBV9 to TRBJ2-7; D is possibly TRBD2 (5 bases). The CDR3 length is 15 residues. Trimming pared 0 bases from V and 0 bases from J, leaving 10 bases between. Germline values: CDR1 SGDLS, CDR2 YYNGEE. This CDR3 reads CASSVESGPSYEQYF. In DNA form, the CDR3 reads TGTGCCAGCAGCGTAGAGAGCGGACCCTCCTACGAGCAGTACTTC. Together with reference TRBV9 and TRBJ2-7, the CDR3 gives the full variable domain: DSGVTQTPKHLITATGQRVTLRCSPRSGDLSVYWYQQSLDQGLQFLIQYYNGEERAKGNILERFSAQQFPDLHSELNLSSLELGDSALYFCASSVESGPSYEQYFGPGTRLTVT.

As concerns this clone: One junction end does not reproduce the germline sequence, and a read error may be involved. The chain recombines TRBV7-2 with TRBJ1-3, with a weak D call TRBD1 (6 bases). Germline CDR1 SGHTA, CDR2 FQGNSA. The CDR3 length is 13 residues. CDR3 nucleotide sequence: TGTGCCAGCAGCTTAAGTTCAGGGGCCGTCCGGGATTTT. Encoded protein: CASSLSSGAVRDF.

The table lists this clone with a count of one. DNA of the CDR3: TGTGCCAGCAGCTATCGGACTAGCCTCTCCTACAATGAGCAGTTCTTC. Translation gives CASSYRTSLSYNEQFF. The chain couples TRBV13 to TRBJ2-1; 8 bases agree with TRBD2. From germline, CDR1 is PRHDT and CDR2 FYEKMQ (reference sequence). The CDR3 loop spans 16 amino acids. Unmatched junction bases numbered 5, after V lost 4 bases and J lost 0 bases.

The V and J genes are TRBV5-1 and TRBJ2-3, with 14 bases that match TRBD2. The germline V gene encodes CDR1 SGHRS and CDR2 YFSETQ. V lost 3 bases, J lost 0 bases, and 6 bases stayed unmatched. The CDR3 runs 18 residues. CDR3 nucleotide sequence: TGCGCCAGCAGCTGGGGGACTAGCGGGAGCTTTAGCACAGATACGCAGTATTTT. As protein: CASSWGTSGSFSTDTQYF.

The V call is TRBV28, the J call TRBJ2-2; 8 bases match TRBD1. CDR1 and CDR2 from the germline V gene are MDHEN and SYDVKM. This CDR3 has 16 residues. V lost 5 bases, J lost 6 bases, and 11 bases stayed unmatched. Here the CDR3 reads CASSPPPQGAAGELFF. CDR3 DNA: TGTGCCAGCAGTCCTCCTCCCCAGGGGGCAGCCGGGGAGCTGTTTTTT.

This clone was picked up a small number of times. The CDR3 bases are TGTGCCAGCAGTGAATGGGTAGGGCCGGGAAACACTGAAGCTTTCTTT. Its translation is CASSEWVGPGNTEAFF. V and J are TRBV25-1 and TRBJ1-1; D unclear. V lost 1 base, J lost 2 bases, and 14 bases lay in between. Germline CDR1 is MGHDK and CDR2 is SYGVNS. The CDR3 has 16 residues.

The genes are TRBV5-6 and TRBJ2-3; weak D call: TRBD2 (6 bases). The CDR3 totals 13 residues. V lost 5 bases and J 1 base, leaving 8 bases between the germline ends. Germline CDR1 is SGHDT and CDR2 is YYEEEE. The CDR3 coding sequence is TGTGCCAGCAGGAGGAGGGGCACAGATACGCAGTATTTT. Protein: CASRRRGTDTQYF.

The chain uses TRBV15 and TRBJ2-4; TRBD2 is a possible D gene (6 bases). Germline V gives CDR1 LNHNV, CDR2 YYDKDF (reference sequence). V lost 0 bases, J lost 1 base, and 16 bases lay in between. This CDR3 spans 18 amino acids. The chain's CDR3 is CATSRDRSTGEAKNIQYF. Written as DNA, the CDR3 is TGTGCCACCAGCAGAGATCGGTCTACGGGGGAGGCCAAAAACATTCAGTACTTC.

CDR3 DNA: TGTGCCAGCAGCTTGGGACTAGCGGGGGGTCATGAGACCCAGTACTTC. The encoded protein is CASSLGLAGGHETQYF. The chain has TRBV7-3 and TRBJ2-5; 15 positions match TRBD2. V lost 3 bases to trimming and J lost 5 bases; unmatched junction nucleotides: 4. The V gene's germline CDR1 is SGHTA and CDR2 FQGTGA. CDR3 size: 16 residues. Filled out from reference TRBV7-3 and TRBJ2-5, the complete variable domain reads GAGVSQTPSNKVTEKGKYVELRCDPISGHTALYWYRQSLGQGPEFLIYFQGTGAADDSGLPNDRFFAVRPEGSVSTLKIQRTERGDSAVYLCASSLGLAGGHETQYFGPGTRLLVL.

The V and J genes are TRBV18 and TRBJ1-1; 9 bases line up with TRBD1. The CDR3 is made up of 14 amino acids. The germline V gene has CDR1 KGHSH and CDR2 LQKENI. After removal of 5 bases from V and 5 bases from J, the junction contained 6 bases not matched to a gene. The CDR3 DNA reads TGTGCCAGCTCAGTACAGGGGGCCGGTACTGAAGCTTTCTTT. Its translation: CASSVQGAGTEAFF.

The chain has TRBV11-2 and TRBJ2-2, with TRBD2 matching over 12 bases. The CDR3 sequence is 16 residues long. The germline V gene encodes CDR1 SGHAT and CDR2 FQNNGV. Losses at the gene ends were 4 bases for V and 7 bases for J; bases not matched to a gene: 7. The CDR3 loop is CASSSSSGRAIGELFF. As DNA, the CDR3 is TGTGCCAGCAGCTCTTCTAGCGGGAGGGCCATCGGGGAGCTGTTTTTT.

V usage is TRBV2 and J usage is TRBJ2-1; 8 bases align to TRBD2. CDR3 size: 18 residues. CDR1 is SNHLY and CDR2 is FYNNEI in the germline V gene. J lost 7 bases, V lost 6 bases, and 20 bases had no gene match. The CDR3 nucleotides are TGTGCCAGCAGGCTTCGACCTCCGGGCGTCGAGCGGGGGAATGAGCAGTTCTTC. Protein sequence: CASRLRPPGVERGNEQFF.

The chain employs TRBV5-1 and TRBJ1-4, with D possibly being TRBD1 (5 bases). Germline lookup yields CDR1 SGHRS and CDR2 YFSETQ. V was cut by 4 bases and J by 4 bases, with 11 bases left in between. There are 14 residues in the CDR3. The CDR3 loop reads CASSPRGDNEKLFF. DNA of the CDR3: TGCGCCAGCAGCCCCCGGGGGGATAATGAAAAACTGTTTTTT.

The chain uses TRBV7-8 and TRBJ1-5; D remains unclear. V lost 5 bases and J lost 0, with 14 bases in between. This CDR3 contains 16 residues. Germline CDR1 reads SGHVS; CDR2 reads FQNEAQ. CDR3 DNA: TGTGCCAGCAGCCCCCTGGGCACAGATAGCAATCAGCCCCAGCATTTT. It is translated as CASSPLGTDSNQPQHF.

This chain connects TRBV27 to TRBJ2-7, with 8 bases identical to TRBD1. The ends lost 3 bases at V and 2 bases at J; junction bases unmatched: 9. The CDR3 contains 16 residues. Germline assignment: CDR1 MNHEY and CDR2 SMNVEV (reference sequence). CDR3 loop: CASSFGQGAIPYEQYF. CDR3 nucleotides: TGTGCCAGCAGTTTTGGTCAGGGGGCCATACCCTACGAGCAGTACTTC.

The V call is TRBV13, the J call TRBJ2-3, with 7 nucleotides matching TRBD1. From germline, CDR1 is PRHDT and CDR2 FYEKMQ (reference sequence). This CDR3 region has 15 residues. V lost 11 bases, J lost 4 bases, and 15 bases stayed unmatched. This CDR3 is CASTFRAQGADTQYF. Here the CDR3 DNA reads TGTGCCTCCACCTTCCGGGCCCAGGGGGCAGATACGCAGTATTTT.

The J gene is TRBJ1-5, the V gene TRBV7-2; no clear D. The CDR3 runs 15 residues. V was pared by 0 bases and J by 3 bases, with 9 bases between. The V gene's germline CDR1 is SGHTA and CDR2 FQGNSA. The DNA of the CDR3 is TGTGCCAGCAGCTTAGCGGGAGGAAACAATCAGCCCCAGCATTTT. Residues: CASSLAGGNNQPQHF.

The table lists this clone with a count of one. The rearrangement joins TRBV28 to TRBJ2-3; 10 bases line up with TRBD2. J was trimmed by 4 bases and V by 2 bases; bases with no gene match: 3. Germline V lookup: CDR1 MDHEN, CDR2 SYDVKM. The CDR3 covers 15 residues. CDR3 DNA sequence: TGTGCCAGCAGTTTACGCCTAGCGGGAGCAGATACGCAGTATTTT. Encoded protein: CASSLRLAGADTQYF.

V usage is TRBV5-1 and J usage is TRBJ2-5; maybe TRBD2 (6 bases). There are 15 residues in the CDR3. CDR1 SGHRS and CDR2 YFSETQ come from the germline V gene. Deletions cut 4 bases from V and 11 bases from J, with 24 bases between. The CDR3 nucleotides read TGCGCCAGCAGCCCGGAGGCCGGGAGCCTCGTAGATCAGTACTTC. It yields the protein CASSPEAGSLVDQYF.

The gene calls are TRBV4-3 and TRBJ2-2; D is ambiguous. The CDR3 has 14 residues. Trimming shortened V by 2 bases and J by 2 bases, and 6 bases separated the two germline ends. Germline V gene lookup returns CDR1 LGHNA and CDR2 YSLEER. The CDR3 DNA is TGCGCCAGCAGCCAAATCATTAACACCGGGGAGCTGTTTTTT. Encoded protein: CASSQIINTGELFF.

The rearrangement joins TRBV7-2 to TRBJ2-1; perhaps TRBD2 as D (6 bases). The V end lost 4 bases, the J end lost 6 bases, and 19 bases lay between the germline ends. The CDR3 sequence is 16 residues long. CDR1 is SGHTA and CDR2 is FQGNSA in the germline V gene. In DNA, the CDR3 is TGTGCCAGCAGCTCCCTCGCTCTCGCCGGGGGCAATGAGCAGTTCTTC. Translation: CASSSLALAGGNEQFF.

The CDR3, as DNA: TGCGCCAGCAGCCTCCAGAGCGGGGTTACCTACAATGAGCAGTTCTTC. Protein sequence: CASSLQSGVTYNEQFF. The J gene is TRBJ2-1, the V gene TRBV5-1; the match to TRBD2 covers 7 bases. The CDR3 is made up of 16 amino acids. V shed 4 bases and J 2 bases; nucleotides not matched to a gene: 9. Germline V lookup: CDR1 SGHRS, CDR2 YFSETQ.

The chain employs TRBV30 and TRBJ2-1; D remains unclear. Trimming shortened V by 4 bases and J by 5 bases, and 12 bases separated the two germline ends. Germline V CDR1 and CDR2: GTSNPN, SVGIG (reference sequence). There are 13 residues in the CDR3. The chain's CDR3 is CAWTRSRNNEQFF. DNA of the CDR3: TGTGCCTGGACCCGTAGTCGAAACAATGAGCAGTTCTTC.

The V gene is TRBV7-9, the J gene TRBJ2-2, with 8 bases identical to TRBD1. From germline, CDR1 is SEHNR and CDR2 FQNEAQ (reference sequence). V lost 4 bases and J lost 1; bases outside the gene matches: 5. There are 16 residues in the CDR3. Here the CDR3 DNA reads TGTGCCAGCAGCTCCCGGGACAGGAGGAACACCGGGGAGCTGTTTTTT. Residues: CASSSRDRRNTGELFF.

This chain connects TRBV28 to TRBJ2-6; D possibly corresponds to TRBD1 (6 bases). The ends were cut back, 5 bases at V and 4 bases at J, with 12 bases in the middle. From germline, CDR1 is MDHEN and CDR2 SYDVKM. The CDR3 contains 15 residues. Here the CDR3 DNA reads TGTGCCAGCAGTCGGGCCGGGACAGGGGCCAACGTCCTGACTTTC. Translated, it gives CASSRAGTGANVLTF. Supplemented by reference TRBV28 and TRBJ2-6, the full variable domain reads DVKVTQSSRYLVKRTGEKVFLECVQDMDHENMFWYRQDPGLGLRLIYFSYDVKMKEKGDIPEGYSVSREKKERFSLILESASTNQTSMYLCASSRAGTGANVLTFGAGSRLTVL.

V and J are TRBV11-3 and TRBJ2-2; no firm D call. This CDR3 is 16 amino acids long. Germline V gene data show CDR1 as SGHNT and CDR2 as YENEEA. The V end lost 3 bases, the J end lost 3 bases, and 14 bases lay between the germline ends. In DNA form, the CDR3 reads TGTGCCAGCAGCTTTCTGGCTACCCGGGACACCGGGGAGCTGTTTTTT. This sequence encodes CASSFLATRDTGELFF.

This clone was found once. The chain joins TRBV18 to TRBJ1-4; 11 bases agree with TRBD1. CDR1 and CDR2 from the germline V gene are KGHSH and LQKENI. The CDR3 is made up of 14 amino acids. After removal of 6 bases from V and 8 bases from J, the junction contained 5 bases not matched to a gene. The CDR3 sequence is CASSPGQGGEKLFF. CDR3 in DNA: TGTGCCAGCTCCCCGGGACAGGGGGGAGAAAAACTGTTTTTT.